What follows are 29 T cell receptor beta chains derived from one specimen sequenced in a study of blood T cell repertoires in COVID-19. TCRdb's copy holds only in-frame clones and misses some; the assay was immunoSEQ multiplex PCR. The repertoire includes under 250,000 clones, roughly 80% of them detected once, and approximately 5.1% sits in the top ten. Material for sequencing was peripheral blood. These receptors were collected from a woman aged 60-70 years who had recovered from COVID-19.

The chain has TRBV19 and TRBJ2-3; perhaps TRBD1 as D (5 bases). The V and J ends lost 11 bases and 0 bases respectively, with 12 bases between them. The CDR3 consists of 13 residues. In germline, CDR1 is LNHDA, CDR2 SQIVND (reference sequence). CDR3 DNA sequence: TGTGCCGTGGGGCAGGGTAGCACAGATACGCAGTATTTT. It codes for CAVGQGSTDTQYF.

The V call is TRBV7-2, the J call TRBJ2-2, with D perhaps TRBD2 (6 bases). The CDR3 length is 14 residues. The germline gives CDR1 SGHTA, CDR2 FQGNSA. The V and J ends lost 3 bases and 5 bases respectively, with 10 bases between them. CDR3 region: CASSFGGRTGELFF. The CDR3 DNA reads as TGTGCCAGCAGCTTTGGGGGGAGGACCGGGGAGCTGTTTTTT. Variable domain in full (rest from reference TRBV7-2 and TRBJ2-2): GAGVSQSPSNKVTEKGKDVELRCDPISGHTALYWYRQSLGQGLEFLIYFQGNSAPDKSGLPSDRFSAERTGGSVSTLTIQRTQQEDSAVYLCASSFGGRTGELFFGEGSRLTVL.

Of note for this clone: The sample holds other DNA sequences that translate to the same CDR3. The J gene is TRBJ2-7, the V gene TRBV6-5; 9 bases match TRBD1. V was clipped by 6 bases and J by 4 bases; unmatched bases: 4. The CDR3 has 13 residues. The germline V gene encodes CDR1 MNHEY and CDR2 SVGAGI. Here the CDR3 reads CASSPDRGYEQYF. The CDR3 DNA follows: TGTGCCAGCAGCCCGGACAGGGGTTACGAGCAGTACTTC.

In its sample, this clone was seen once. This rearrangement joins TRBV2 to TRBJ1-5; D perhaps matches TRBD1 (6 bases). Per the germline V gene, CDR1 is SNHLY and CDR2 is FYNNEI. The CDR3 loop spans 13 amino acids. V was pared by 0 bases and J by 11 bases, with 11 bases between. The CDR3 DNA follows: TGTGCCAGCAGTGAAGCTGGGGGGGCGGCCCAGCATTTT. Translated: CASSEAGGAAQHF.

A single count supports this clone. The chain recombines TRBV6-1 with TRBJ1-6; perhaps TRBD1 as D (5 bases). Trimming cost V 4 bases and J 0 bases, with 19 bases left between them. The CDR3 sequence is 19 residues long. Germline CDR1 MNHNS, CDR2 SASEGT. The CDR3 coding sequence is TGTGCCAGCAGTGGCCGATACAGGAGCCTAGGCTCCTATAATTCACCCCTCCACTTT. Translation: CASSGRYRSLGSYNSPLHF.

This clone is a singleton in its sample. The J gene is TRBJ2-5, the V gene TRBV30; 11 nucleotides match TRBD2. J lost 5 bases, V lost 2 bases, and 16 bases had no gene match. This CDR3 is built from 18 residues. Germline V gives CDR1 GTSNPN, CDR2 SVGIG (reference sequence). The CDR3: CAWSPLSGGARGSETQYF. The CDR3 DNA sequence: TGTGCCTGGAGTCCCCTTAGCGGGGGGGCCCGGGGGTCGGAGACCCAGTACTTC.

Note on this clone: A junction boundary mismatches the germline segment, possibly from a read error. This sample also contains other DNA sequences that code for the same CDR3. This chain connects TRBV7-2 to TRBJ2-3, with D perhaps TRBD2 (6 bases). CDR3 size: 15 residues. Germline V gene sequence: CDR1 SGHTA, CDR2 FQGNSA. The CDR3 coding sequence is TGTGCCAGCAGCCTAGCCGGGACTAGCACAGATACGCAGTATTTT. Translating it yields CASSLAGTSTDTQYF.

The CDR3 DNA reads TGTGCCAGCAGCCCGGGGGGGATGACGGGGAATGAGCAGTTCTTC. Encoded protein: CASSPGGMTGNEQFF. The rearrangement uses TRBV7-2 and TRBJ2-1; 8 nucleotides align to TRBD2. V trimming: 5 bases; J trimming: 7 bases; junction bases outside the gene matches: 10. In germline, CDR1 is SGHTA, CDR2 FQGNSA. The CDR3 consists of 15 residues.

V and J are TRBV27 and TRBJ2-7, with a weak D call TRBD2 (5 bases). V gave up 0 bases and J gave up 6 bases, with 12 bases separating them. The CDR3 runs to 14 residues. Germline CDR1 reads MNHEY; CDR2 reads SMNVEV (reference sequence). The CDR3 nucleotides read TGTGCCAGCAGTTTATCGGACGGGATCCTCGAGCAGTACTTC. Translated: CASSLSDGILEQYF.

This clone has a handful of counts. This sequence joins TRBV6-2 or TRBV6-3 and TRBJ2-3; TRBD2 matches at 8 bases. CDR3 length: 14 residues. Trimming removed 5 bases from V and 1 base from J; junction bases left unmatched: 2. The germline gives CDR1 MNHEY, CDR2 SVGEGT. CDR3 sequence reads: CASSQAGGTDTQYF. CDR3 coding DNA: TGTGCCAGCAGTCAAGCGGGGGGCACAGATACGCAGTATTTT.

The chain combines TRBV2 with TRBJ1-3; D is unresolved. The CDR3 is 19 amino acids. Germline values: CDR1 SNHLY, CDR2 FYNNEI. V lost 3 bases and J 3 bases, leaving 24 bases between the germline ends. CDR3 loop: CASSDRRGSRSRIGNTIYF. The CDR3, as DNA: TGTGCCAGCAGTGATAGACGAGGCAGCCGTAGTCGAATTGGAAACACCATATATTTT.

V gene TRBV3-1 (or the pseudogene TRBV3-2) combines with J gene TRBJ1-2; 8 nucleotides align to TRBD1. This CDR3 has 13 amino acids. From germline, CDR1 is LGHDT and CDR2 YNNKEL (reference sequence). With 6 bases clipped from V and 8 bases from J, the junction kept 8 bases outside the gene matches. The CDR3 DNA is TGTGCCAGCAGTGTGGACAGGGTCGGGGGCTACACCTTC. This codes for CASSVDRVGGYTF.

The chain couples TRBV5-1 to TRBJ1-1; possibly TRBD1 for D (5 bases). V was cut by 4 bases and J by 5 bases, with 15 bases left in between. This CDR3 spans 14 amino acids. CDR1 is SGHRS and CDR2 is YFSETQ in the germline V gene. Written as DNA, the CDR3 is TGCGCCAGCAGCGCGGCGCAGGGCGAAACTGAAGCTTTCTTT. Translation gives CASSAAQGETEAFF. Drawing the rest from reference TRBV5-1 and TRBJ1-1, the complete variable domain is KAGVTQTPRYLIKTRGQQVTLSCSPISGHRSVSWYQQTPGQGLQFLFEYFSETQRNKGNFPGRFSGRQFSNSRSEMNVSTLELGDSALYLCASSAAQGETEAFFGQGTRLTVV.

The chain employs TRBV11-2 and TRBJ2-7; perhaps TRBD1 as D (6 bases). The CDR3 runs to 11 residues. In germline, CDR1 is SGHAT, CDR2 FQNNGV. The V gene lost 5 bases and the J gene lost 12 bases, with 14 bases spanning the gap. Written as DNA, the CDR3 is TGTGCCAGCAGCGGTCAGGGGTTGCCGTACTTC. It encodes CASSGQGLPYF.

The count of this clone is one. This rearrangement joins TRBV7-2 to TRBJ2-7, with 13 nucleotides matching TRBD2. The ends lost 5 bases at V and 7 bases at J; junction bases unmatched: 5. Germline CDR1 is SGHTA and CDR2 is FQGNSA. The CDR3 runs to 14 residues. The CDR3 reads CASSPMGLAGEQYF. The CDR3 DNA sequence: TGTGCCAGCAGCCCTATGGGACTAGCGGGGGAGCAGTACTTC.

The table lists this clone with a few counts. The chain has TRBV4-2 and TRBJ2-5; 12 nucleotides align to TRBD2. From germline, CDR1 is LGHNA and CDR2 YNFKEQ. Trimming at V came to 3 bases and at J to 2 bases, leaving 1 base not matched to a gene. The CDR3 spans 15 residues. CDR3 nucleotide sequence: TGTGCCAGCAGCCACGGGACTAGCGGGCAAGAGACCCAGTACTTC. It translates to CASSHGTSGQETQYF.

The CDR3 region has the DNA TGTGCCAGCAGCTTAGGCAGGGAGCAGTACTTC. Its translation: CASSLGREQYF. The chain has TRBV7-9 and TRBJ2-7; D is undetermined. V dropped 1 base and J dropped 7 bases, with 5 bases sitting between them. Germline CDR1 reads SEHNR; CDR2 reads FQNEAQ (reference sequence). This CDR3 has 11 residues.

About this clone: Other nucleotide sequences from this sample produce the same CDR3. The chain joins TRBV10-3 to TRBJ1-2; TRBD1 matches at 7 bases. CDR1 is ENHRY and CDR2 is SYGVKD in the germline V gene. This CDR3 is built from 12 residues. The J segment lost 3 bases and the V segment lost 6 bases, leaving 1 base of the junction unmatched. This chain's CDR3 is CAISGTDYGYTF. The DNA of the CDR3 is TGTGCCATCAGCGGGACAGACTATGGCTACACCTTC.

The chain carries TRBV4-2 and TRBJ1-1, with D possibly being TRBD1 (5 bases). The V gene lost 2 bases and the J gene lost 2 bases, with 15 bases spanning the gap. This CDR3 comprises 16 residues. Germline V lookup: CDR1 LGHNA, CDR2 YNFKEQ. The CDR3 is CASSQIQGDRNTEAFF. CDR3 nucleotides: TGTGCCAGCAGCCAAATTCAAGGTGACAGAAACACTGAAGCTTTCTTT.

The genes are TRBV6-5 and TRBJ1-2; 10 bases agree with TRBD1. The CDR3 is made up of 14 amino acids. Germline assignment: CDR1 MNHEY and CDR2 SVGAGI. With V trimmed by 5 bases and J by 4 bases, 4 bases remained unmatched. CDR3 in DNA: TGTGCCAGCAGTACAAGGACAGGGGGCTATGGCTACACCTTC. Its translation is CASSTRTGGYGYTF.

This chain connects TRBV2 to TRBJ2-5, with TRBD1 matching 8 bases. Germline values: CDR1 SNHLY, CDR2 FYNNEI. Trimming removed 10 bases from V and 4 bases from J; junction bases left unmatched: 8. The CDR3 is 13 amino acids. The CDR3 bases are TGTGCCACTGGGGGACAGGTAGCAGAGACCCAGTACTTC. Amino acid sequence: CATGGQVAETQYF.

The V call is TRBV5-8, the J call TRBJ1-1; 9 positions match TRBD1. Germline V gene data show CDR1 as SGHTS and CDR2 as YDEGEE. The V and J ends lost 5 bases and 5 bases, in that order; junction bases with no gene match: 7. This CDR3 has 14 amino acids. In DNA, the CDR3 is TGTGCCAGCAGAGTGAATGGACAGGGGACTGAAGCTTTCTTT. It codes for CASRVNGQGTEAFF.

This chain connects TRBV27 to TRBJ2-2, with D possibly matching TRBD2 (6 bases). Trimming took off 5 bases at V and 5 bases at J, with 12 bases between the two ends. Germline values: CDR1 MNHEY, CDR2 SMNVEV (reference sequence). The length of the CDR3 is 14 residues. The CDR3 DNA follows: TGTGCCAGCAGTCTGGGGGGACGTACCGGGGAGCTGTTTTTT. Amino acids: CASSLGGRTGELFF.

V is TRBV30 and J is TRBJ1-2; TRBD1 might be the D (6 bases). The ends were cut back, 0 bases at V and 7 bases at J, with 12 bases in the middle. Germline CDR1 is GTSNPN and CDR2 is SVGIG (reference sequence). The CDR3 has 13 amino acids. The CDR3 spells CAWSVWGQGGYTF. In DNA form, the CDR3 reads TGTGCCTGGAGTGTATGGGGGCAGGGTGGCTACACCTTC.

Only one count was recorded for this clone. The J gene is TRBJ1-2, the V gene TRBV10-1, with D possibly being TRBD1 (5 bases). Trimming removed 2 bases at V and 2 bases at J, with 15 bases between. Germline V gene sequence: CDR1 WNHNN, CDR2 SYGVQD (reference sequence). The CDR3 extends over 16 amino acids. In DNA, the CDR3 is TGCGCCAGCAGTGAGGGGCGTCAGGGAATAAACTATGGCTACACCTTC. It is translated as CASSEGRQGINYGYTF.

The chain joins TRBV3-1 (or the pseudogene TRBV3-2) to TRBJ2-5; 10 bases are a match to TRBD2. The J segment lost 0 bases and the V segment lost 3 bases, leaving 1 base of the junction unmatched. Germline CDR1 is LGHDT and CDR2 is YNNKEL (reference sequence). The CDR3 is 15 amino acids. The CDR3 region has the DNA TGTGCCAGCAGCCAGGGACTAGCGAACCAAGAGACCCAGTACTTC. Its protein is CASSQGLANQETQYF.

This clone has just a few counts. The chain has TRBV25-1 and TRBJ1-1; tentatively, D is TRBD1 (5 bases). Trimming removed 5 bases at V and 2 bases at J, with 9 bases between. This CDR3 has 13 residues. CDR1 MGHDK and CDR2 SYGVNS come from the germline V gene. The CDR3 is CASSSGGNTEAFF. CDR3 nucleotide sequence: TGTGCCAGCAGTTCGGGGGGAAACACTGAAGCTTTCTTT.

The chain combines TRBV6-5 with TRBJ2-7; D might be TRBD1 (6 bases). The CDR3 totals 14 residues. The V and J ends lost 8 bases and 5 bases respectively, with 19 bases between them. Germline values: CDR1 MNHEY, CDR2 SVGAGI. The CDR3 sequence: CASGPWAGVDEQYF. CDR3 DNA sequence: TGTGCCAGCGGACCCTGGGCAGGGGTAGACGAGCAGTACTTC.

V usage is TRBV6-2 or TRBV6-3 and J usage is TRBJ1-2, with 8 bases identical to TRBD1. The length of the CDR3 is 15 residues. The germline CDR1 and CDR2 sequences are MNHEY and SVGEGT. Unmatched junction bases numbered 8, after V lost 0 bases and J lost 8 bases. The DNA for the CDR3 is TGTGCCAGCAGTTACTCGGCAGGGGGCATTGACGGCTACACCTTC. Protein: CASSYSAGGIDGYTF.